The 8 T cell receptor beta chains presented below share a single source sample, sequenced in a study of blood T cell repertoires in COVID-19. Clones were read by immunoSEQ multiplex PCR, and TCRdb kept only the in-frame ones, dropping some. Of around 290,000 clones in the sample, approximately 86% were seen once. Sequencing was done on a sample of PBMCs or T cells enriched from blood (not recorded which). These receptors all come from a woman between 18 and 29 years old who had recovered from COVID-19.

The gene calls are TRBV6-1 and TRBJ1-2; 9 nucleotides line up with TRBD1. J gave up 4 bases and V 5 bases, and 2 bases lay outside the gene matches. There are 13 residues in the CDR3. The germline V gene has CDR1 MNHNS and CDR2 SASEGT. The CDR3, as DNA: TGTGCCAGCAGTCAGGACAGGGGCTATGGCTACACCTTC. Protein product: CASSQDRGYGYTF.

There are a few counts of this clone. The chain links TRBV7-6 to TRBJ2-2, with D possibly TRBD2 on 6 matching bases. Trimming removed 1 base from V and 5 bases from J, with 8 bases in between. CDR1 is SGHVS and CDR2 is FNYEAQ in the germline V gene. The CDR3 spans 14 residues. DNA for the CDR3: TGTGCCAGCAGCTTAGGGGAGGCAACCGGGGAGCTGTTTTTT. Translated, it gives CASSLGEATGELFF. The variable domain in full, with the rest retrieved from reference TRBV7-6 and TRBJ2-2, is GAGVSQSPRYKVTKRGQDVALRCDPISGHVSLYWYRQALGQGPEFLTYFNYEAQQDKSGLPNDRFSAERPEGSISTLTIQRTEQRDSAMYRCASSLGEATGELFFGEGSRLTVL.

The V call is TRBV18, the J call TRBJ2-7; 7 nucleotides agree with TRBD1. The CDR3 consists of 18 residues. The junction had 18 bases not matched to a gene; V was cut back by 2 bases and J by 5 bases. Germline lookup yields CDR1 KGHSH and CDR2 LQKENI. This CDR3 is CASSPFSSETGIFHEQYF. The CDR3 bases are TGTGCCAGCTCACCATTTTCTTCCGAGACAGGGATATTCCACGAGCAGTACTTC.

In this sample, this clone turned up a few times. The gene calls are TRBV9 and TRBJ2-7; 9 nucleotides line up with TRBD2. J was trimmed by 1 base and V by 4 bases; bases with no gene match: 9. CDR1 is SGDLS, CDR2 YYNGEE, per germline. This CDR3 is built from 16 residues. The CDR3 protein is CASSPRASGTSYEQYF. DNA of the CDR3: TGTGCCAGCAGCCCACGGGCTAGCGGGACATCCTACGAGCAGTACTTC.

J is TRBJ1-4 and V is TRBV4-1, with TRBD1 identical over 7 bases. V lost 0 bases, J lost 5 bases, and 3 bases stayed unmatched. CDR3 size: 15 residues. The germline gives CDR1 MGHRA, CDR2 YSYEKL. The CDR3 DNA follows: TGCGCCAGCAGCCAAGAAGGGACAGAAAATGAAAAACTGTTTTTT. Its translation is CASSQEGTENEKLFF.

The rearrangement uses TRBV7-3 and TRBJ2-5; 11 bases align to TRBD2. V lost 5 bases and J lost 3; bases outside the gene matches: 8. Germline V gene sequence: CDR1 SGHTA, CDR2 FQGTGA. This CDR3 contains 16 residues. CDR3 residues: CASSPRSTSGKETQYF. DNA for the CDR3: TGTGCCAGCAGCCCCCGGTCGACTAGCGGGAAAGAGACCCAGTACTTC.

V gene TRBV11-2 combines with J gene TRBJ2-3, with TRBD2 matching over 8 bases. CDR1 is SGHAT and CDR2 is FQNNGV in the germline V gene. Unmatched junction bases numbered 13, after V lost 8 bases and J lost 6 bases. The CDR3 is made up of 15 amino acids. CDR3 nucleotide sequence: TGTGCCAGCTCCCCCGGGGGGGGAACTGGGGATACGCAGTATTTT. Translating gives CASSPGGGTGDTQYF.

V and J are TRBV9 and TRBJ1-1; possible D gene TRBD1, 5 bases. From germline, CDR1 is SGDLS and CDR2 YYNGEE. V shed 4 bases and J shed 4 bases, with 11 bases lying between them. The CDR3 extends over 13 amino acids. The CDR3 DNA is TGTGCCAGCAGCCCGGGCAGGGTCACTGAAGCTTTCTTT. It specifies CASSPGRVTEAFF.